The 31 T cell receptor beta chains reported below all come from one sample, sequenced in a study of blood T cell repertoires in COVID-19. This table comes from immunoSEQ multiplex PCR, and its TCRdb copy is limited to in-frame clones, with some not included. The sample shows approximately 64,000 clones, nearly 90% of them seen only once. Sample: peripheral blood. The receptors come from a man between 65 and 85 years old with acute or convalescent COVID-19.

The V gene is TRBV18, the J gene TRBJ2-3, with D perhaps matching TRBD1 (5 bases). The germline gives CDR1 KGHSH, CDR2 LQKENI. The CDR3 extends over 16 amino acids. Trimming cost V 4 bases and J 0 bases, with 14 bases left between them. The CDR3 reads CASSLQGSDSTDTQYF. The CDR3 DNA follows: TGTGCCAGCTCACTTCAGGGATCAGATAGCACAGATACGCAGTATTTT.

The V and J genes are TRBV27 and TRBJ1-1; TRBD1 matches at 9 bases. Germline assignment: CDR1 MNHEY and CDR2 SMNVEV (reference sequence). There are 15 residues in the CDR3. V shed 5 bases and J 7 bases; nucleotides not matched to a gene: 11. CDR3 sequence reads: CASSAYRGLDIEAFF. CDR3 bases: TGTGCCAGCAGTGCTTACAGGGGGCTGGACATTGAAGCTTTCTTT.

The chain recombines TRBV11-2 with TRBJ1-1, with unresolved D. The V end was cut by 2 bases, the J end by 8 bases, with 12 bases between. The CDR3 is 13 residues long. CDR1 SGHAT and CDR2 FQNNGV come from the germline V gene. The CDR3: CASSLIMLGEAFF. CDR3 in DNA: TGTGCCAGCAGCTTAATTATGCTAGGAGAAGCTTTCTTT.

This clone has a single count. V and J are TRBV7-6 and TRBJ1-6; 7 nucleotides line up with TRBD1. CDR1 SGHVS and CDR2 FNYEAQ come from the germline V gene. J was trimmed by 7 bases and V by 4 bases; bases with no gene match: 10. The CDR3 has 16 amino acids. CDR3 residues: CASSSRTGPGNSPLHF. Written as DNA, the CDR3 is TGTGCCAGCAGCTCCCGGACAGGACCAGGGAATTCACCCCTCCACTTT.

V is TRBV5-1 and J is TRBJ2-7; 7 nucleotides match TRBD2. The junction had 14 bases not matched to a gene; V was cut back by 4 bases and J by 7 bases. The CDR3 runs to 15 residues. Germline CDR1 reads SGHRS; CDR2 reads YFSETQ. The CDR3 DNA is TGCGCCAGCAGCCCGGGGGGTACACACGTTGAGGAGCAGTACTTC. It specifies CASSPGGTHVEEQYF.

The V and J genes are TRBV28 and TRBJ2-5; maybe TRBD1 (5 bases). V was shortened by 7 bases and J by 3 bases, with 9 bases between the two germline ends. This CDR3 comprises 12 residues. Germline loops: CDR1 MDHEN, CDR2 SYDVKM. CDR3 sequence reads: CASTTGKETQYF. DNA for the CDR3: TGTGCCAGCACCACAGGCAAAGAGACCCAGTACTTC.

V gene TRBV7-6 combines with J gene TRBJ1-5; TRBD1 matches 10 bases. V dropped 8 bases and J dropped 3; count of bases not matched to a gene: 1. The CDR3 sequence is 13 residues long. CDR1 is SGHVS, CDR2 FNYEAQ, per germline. For the CDR3, the DNA is TGTGCCAGCGGGACAGGGGTCAATCAGCCCCAGCATTTT. It specifies CASGTGVNQPQHF.

The J gene is TRBJ1-1, the V gene TRBV9; D may be TRBD1 (6 bases). Germline CDR1 reads SGDLS; CDR2 reads YYNGEE. V was shortened by 4 bases and J by 6 bases, with 16 bases between the two germline ends. The CDR3 sequence is 14 residues long. In DNA, the CDR3 is TGTGCCAGCAGCCCATCCTCGGGGGGCGCTGAAGCTTTCTTT. It encodes CASSPSSGGAEAFF.

This clone turned up a few times. CDR3 in amino acids: CASSASGGHQSSGNTIYF. CDR3 bases: TGTGCCAGCAGCGCTTCAGGGGGACATCAGAGCTCTGGAAACACCATATATTTT. This chain links TRBV9 with TRBJ1-3, with TRBD1 matching 7 bases. This CDR3 contains 18 residues. Germline V gene sequence: CDR1 SGDLS, CDR2 YYNGEE. With 3 bases clipped from V and 0 bases from J, the junction kept 12 bases outside the gene matches.

This clone came up once. The V and J genes are TRBV5-1 and TRBJ2-5, with D maybe TRBD2 (5 bases). Trimming removed 4 bases from V and 1 base from J, with 20 bases in between. The length of the CDR3 is 17 residues. Germline CDR1 SGHRS, CDR2 YFSETQ. The CDR3 nucleotides are TGCGCCAGCAGCCACGGGTCGCTCGGAGGCGGCCAAGAGACCCAGTACTTC. Protein sequence: CASSHGSLGGGQETQYF.

This clone appeared a single time. V gene TRBV18 combines with J gene TRBJ2-7, with 9 bases lining up with TRBD1. The CDR3 is 15 residues long. Germline lookup yields CDR1 KGHSH and CDR2 LQKENI. Trimming cost V 3 bases and J 5 bases; bases outside gene matches: 8. In DNA form, the CDR3 reads TGTGCCAGCTCACCTGCGGACAGGGGCCCCCACGAGCAGTACTTC. This sequence encodes CASSPADRGPHEQYF.

This clone occurred a few times. The chain joins TRBV7-9 to TRBJ2-1; 7 positions agree with TRBD1. Trimming took 10 bases from V and 1 from J; bases not matched to a gene: 4. CDR1 SEHNR and CDR2 FQNEAQ come from the germline V gene (reference sequence). The CDR3 runs 13 residues. The CDR3, as DNA: TGTGCCACACGGACAGGATCCTACAATGAGCAGTTCTTC. Protein product: CATRTGSYNEQFF.

The J gene is TRBJ2-7, the V gene TRBV3-1 (or the pseudogene TRBV3-2), with TRBD2 matching 10 bases. The CDR3 loop spans 19 amino acids. The trim removed 0 bases at V and 0 bases at J, leaving 11 bases unmatched. Germline CDR1 and CDR2: LGHDT and YNNKEL (reference sequence). The CDR3 region is CASSQEVIAGGPYSYEQYF. In DNA form, the CDR3 reads TGTGCCAGCAGCCAAGAAGTCATAGCGGGGGGTCCCTACTCCTACGAGCAGTACTTC.

The DNA for the CDR3 is TGTGCCAGTAGTACCCTCGCCAGGGGCCTATGGGTTGAGCAGTTCTTC. The encoded protein is CASSTLARGLWVEQFF. This sequence joins TRBV19 and TRBJ2-1, with TRBD1 as a possible D gene (6 bases). Trimming took 4 bases from V and 9 from J, leaving 22 bases between them. Germline V gene data show CDR1 as LNHDA and CDR2 as SQIVND (reference sequence). There are 16 residues in the CDR3.

This chain connects TRBV11-3 to TRBJ1-5, with 9 positions matching TRBD1. This CDR3 is 17 amino acids long. Germline-derived CDR1 and CDR2 are SGHNT and YENEEA. The trim removed 4 bases at V and 5 bases at J, leaving 12 bases unmatched. The CDR3 reads CASSSPPGTGIDQPQHF. Here the CDR3 DNA reads TGTGCCAGCAGCTCCCCACCGGGGACAGGGATCGATCAGCCCCAGCATTTT.

V gene TRBV7-2 combines with J gene TRBJ1-3, with TRBD1 identical over 9 bases. The junction had 9 bases not matched to a gene; V was cut back by 5 bases and J by 7 bases. This CDR3 is built from 15 residues. Germline V gene sequence: CDR1 SGHTA, CDR2 FQGNSA. The CDR3 loop reads CASSLTPDRGNTIYF. The CDR3 nucleotides are TGTGCCAGCAGCCTCACTCCAGACAGGGGGAACACCATATATTTT. Full variable domain (remainder filled in from reference TRBV7-2 and TRBJ1-3): GAGVSQSPSNKVTEKGKDVELRCDPISGHTALYWYRQSLGQGLEFLIYFQGNSAPDKSGLPSDRFSAERTGGSVSTLTIQRTQQEDSAVYLCASSLTPDRGNTIYFGEGSWLTVV.

V and J are TRBV6-5 and TRBJ1-3; D is unresolved. Germline V CDR1 and CDR2: MNHEY, SVGAGI. This CDR3 contains 14 residues. V was shortened by 6 bases and J by 0 bases, with 9 bases between the two germline ends. In DNA, the CDR3 is TGTGCCAGCAGCTCCTCCTACTCTGGAAACACCATATATTTT. Residues: CASSSSYSGNTIYF.

This chain connects TRBV6-5 to TRBJ1-5; D call uncertain. Germline loops: CDR1 MNHEY, CDR2 SVGAGI. CDR3 size: 14 residues. Trimming took off 0 bases at V and 2 bases at J, with 5 bases between the two ends. CDR3 in amino acids: CASSYSRGNQPQHF. CDR3 sequence (DNA): TGTGCCAGCAGTTACTCGAGGGGCAATCAGCCCCAGCATTTT.

The chain recombines TRBV7-8 with TRBJ1-1, with a possible D match to TRBD1 (5 bases). The CDR3 runs 13 residues. Germline CDR1 and CDR2: SGHVS and FQNEAQ. V was pared by 3 bases and J by 3 bases, with 8 bases between. The CDR3 spells CASSFGGDTEAFF. The CDR3 DNA follows: TGTGCCAGCAGCTTTGGGGGGGACACTGAAGCTTTCTTT.

This chain joins TRBV5-1 and TRBJ1-1; 7 positions agree with TRBD1. The trim removed 4 bases at V and 1 base at J, leaving 7 bases unmatched. The CDR3 extends over 15 amino acids. In germline, CDR1 is SGHRS, CDR2 YFSETQ. The CDR3 spells CASSPRGQTNTEAFF. The CDR3 nucleotides read TGCGCCAGCAGCCCAAGGGGGCAGACGAACACTGAAGCTTTCTTT.

This clone was seen once. The V and J genes are TRBV7-9 and TRBJ1-6, with TRBD1 matching 7 bases. The junction had 10 bases not matched to a gene; V was cut back by 4 bases and J by 7 bases. Germline V lookup: CDR1 SEHNR, CDR2 FQNEAQ (reference sequence). The CDR3 is 16 amino acids. The CDR3 sequence: CASSSTGVAANSPLHF. The CDR3 DNA reads TGTGCCAGCAGCTCCACAGGGGTTGCGGCAAATTCACCCCTCCACTTT.

J is TRBJ2-3 and V is TRBV2; possibly TRBD1 for D (6 bases). Trimming stripped 7 bases from V and 0 bases from J, with 11 bases between. The CDR3 is made up of 14 amino acids. Germline CDR1 and CDR2: SNHLY and FYNNEI. The chain's CDR3 is CASNRETSTDTQYF. The CDR3 coding sequence is TGTGCCAGCAACAGGGAGACTAGCACAGATACGCAGTATTTT. Full variable domain (outside the CDR3, taken from reference TRBV2 and TRBJ2-3): EPEVTQTPSHQVTQMGQEVILRCVPISNHLYFYWYRQILGQKVEFLVSFYNNEISEKSEIFDDQFSVERPDGSNFTLKIRSTKLEDSAMYFCASNRETSTDTQYFGPGTRLTVL.

The chain is built from TRBV6-5 and TRBJ2-1; D may be TRBD1 (6 bases). The CDR3 has 14 amino acids. The V gene lost 6 bases and the J gene lost 4 bases, with 13 bases spanning the gap. In germline, CDR1 is MNHEY, CDR2 SVGAGI. The DNA for the CDR3 is TGTGCCAGCAGCCGTGCGGACAGTTACAATGAGCAGTTCTTC. Translation: CASSRADSYNEQFF.

The chain carries TRBV4-1 and TRBJ1-3; 7 nucleotides agree with TRBD1. The germline V gene has CDR1 MGHRA and CDR2 YSYEKL. The CDR3 totals 17 residues. The V and J ends lost 2 bases and 1 base, in that order; junction bases with no gene match: 8. CDR3: CASSQYNNRGSGNTIYF. The CDR3 coding sequence is TGCGCCAGCAGCCAATATAATAACAGGGGTTCTGGAAACACCATATATTTT.

This rearrangement joins TRBV19 to TRBJ1-6, with D hard to call. V dropped 6 bases and J dropped 7 bases, with 13 bases sitting between them. CDR3 length equals 14 residues. Per germline, CDR1 LNHDA and CDR2 SQIVND (reference sequence). The CDR3 region has the DNA TGTGCCAGTAGCCCCACAGACAAGAATTCACCCCTCCACTTT. Its protein is CASSPTDKNSPLHF. Full variable domain (rest looked up from reference TRBV19 and TRBJ1-6): DGGITQSPKYLFRKEGQNVTLSCEQNLNHDAMYWYRQDPGQGLRLIYYSQIVNDFQKGDIAEGYSVSREKKESFPLTVTSAQKNPTAFYLCASSPTDKNSPLHFGNGTRLTVT.

V gene TRBV6-2 or TRBV6-3 combines with J gene TRBJ1-1; tentatively, D is TRBD1 (5 bases). There are 15 residues in the CDR3. The V end lost 6 bases, the J end lost 3 bases, and 17 bases lay between the germline ends. The V gene's germline CDR1 is MNHEY and CDR2 SVGEGT. The CDR3 here is CASSRRGTADTEAFF. Here the CDR3 DNA reads TGTGCCAGCAGCCGGCGCGGGACGGCGGACACTGAAGCTTTCTTT.

This clone was detected only once. The J gene is TRBJ1-6, the V gene TRBV18; D ambiguous. Trimming removed 3 bases from V and 6 bases from J, with 15 bases in between. The CDR3 contains 16 residues. Germline lookup yields CDR1 KGHSH and CDR2 LQKENI. The CDR3 region is CASSPLHDKTNSPLHF. CDR3 DNA: TGTGCCAGCTCACCCTTGCACGACAAAACTAATTCACCCCTCCACTTT.

The V gene is TRBV29-1, the J gene TRBJ2-1; tentative D call: TRBD2 (5 bases). V lost 3 bases, J lost 7 bases, and 13 bases lay in between. The CDR3 is 13 residues long. Germline V gene data show CDR1 as SQVTM and CDR2 as ANQGSEA. The DNA of the CDR3 is TGCAGCGTTGACTCGGTGCGAGGGAATGAGCAGTTCTTC. It specifies CSVDSVRGNEQFF.

The chain carries TRBV6-5 and TRBJ1-1; D call uncertain. This CDR3 region has 14 residues. V was cut by 1 base and J by 0 bases, with 6 bases left in between. Per the germline V gene, CDR1 is MNHEY and CDR2 is SVGAGI. CDR3 protein: CASSYYGLNTEAFF. The CDR3 coding sequence is TGTGCCAGCAGTTACTACGGGTTGAACACTGAAGCTTTCTTT.

The chain is built from TRBV27 and TRBJ2-7, with TRBD2 matching 7 bases. In germline, CDR1 is MNHEY, CDR2 SMNVEV (reference sequence). With V trimmed by 2 bases and J by 3 bases, 1 base remained unmatched. CDR3 length: 13 amino acids. CDR3 nucleotides: TGTGCCAGCAGTTTAGGGGGGGGCTACGAGCAGTACTTC. Translated: CASSLGGGYEQYF.

A few counts support this clone. The CDR3 loop reads CASSRGWMREKLFF. The DNA of the CDR3 is TGTGCCAGCTCACGTGGATGGATGAGGGAAAAACTGTTTTTT. The chain couples TRBV18 to TRBJ1-4; no reliable D call. The germline CDR1 and CDR2 sequences are KGHSH and LQKENI. This CDR3 has 14 amino acids. With 4 bases removed from V and 8 bases from J, the gap between germline ends came to 14 bases.